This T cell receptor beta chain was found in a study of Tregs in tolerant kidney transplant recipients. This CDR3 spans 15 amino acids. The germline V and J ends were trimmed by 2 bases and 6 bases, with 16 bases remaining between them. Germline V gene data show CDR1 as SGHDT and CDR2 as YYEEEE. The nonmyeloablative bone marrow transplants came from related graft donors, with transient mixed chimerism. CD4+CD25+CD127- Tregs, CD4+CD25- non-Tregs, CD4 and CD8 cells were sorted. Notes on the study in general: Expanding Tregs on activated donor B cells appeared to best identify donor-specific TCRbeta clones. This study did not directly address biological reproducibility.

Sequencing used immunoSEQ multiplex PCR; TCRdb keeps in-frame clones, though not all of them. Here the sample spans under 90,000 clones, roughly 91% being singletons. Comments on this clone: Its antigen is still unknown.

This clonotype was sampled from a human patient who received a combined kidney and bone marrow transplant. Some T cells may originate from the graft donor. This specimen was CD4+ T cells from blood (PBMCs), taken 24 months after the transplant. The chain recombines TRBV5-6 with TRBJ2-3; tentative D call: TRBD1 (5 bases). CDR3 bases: TGTGCCAGCAGCTTTGGGGCAGGTCCGGCCGATACGCAGTATTTT. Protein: CASSFGAGPADTQYF. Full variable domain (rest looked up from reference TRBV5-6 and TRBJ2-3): DAGVTQSPTHLIKTRGQQVTLRCSPKSGHDTVSWYQQALGQGPQFIFQYYEEEERQRGNFPDRFSGHQFPNYSSELNVNALLLGDSALYLCASSFGAGPADTQYFGPGTRLTVL.